Each of the 5 T cell receptor beta chains below was sequenced from the same sample in a study of cytomegalovirus exposure and HLA in healthy donors. PCR primers comprised 60 Vbeta and 13 Jbeta primers. Assay used: immunoSEQ multiplex PCR; TCRdb lists only in-frame clones, some missing. The top ten clones hold around 7% of a sample with 150,000 or so clones, 78% of them seen once. The material sequenced was PBMCs. Source of these receptors: a woman aged 40 to 55 in good health and CMV-seropositive.

This chain uses TRBV28 with TRBJ2-4; D gene unclear. The CDR3 length is 15 residues. CDR1 is MDHEN, CDR2 SYDVKM, per germline. The V end was cut by 4 bases, the J end by 0 bases, with 10 bases between. The CDR3 reads CASSSQQLAKNIQYF. The CDR3 nucleotides are TGTGCCAGCAGTTCGCAACAGTTAGCCAAAAACATTCAGTACTTC.

This clone came up a few times. This sequence joins TRBV5-4 and TRBJ2-1, with 9 positions matching TRBD2. The trim removed 4 bases at V and 7 bases at J, leaving 12 bases unmatched. This CDR3 region has 16 residues. Germline values: CDR1 SGHNT, CDR2 YYREEE (reference sequence). The CDR3 region is CASSQEWSGGINEQFF. The DNA for the CDR3 is TGTGCCAGCAGCCAAGAATGGAGCGGGGGGATAAATGAGCAGTTCTTC.

The chain employs TRBV5-5 and TRBJ2-1; D is unresolved. CDR3 length: 14 amino acids. CDR1 is SGHKS and CDR2 is YYEKEE in the germline V gene (reference sequence). V lost 2 bases, J lost 0 bases, and 6 bases lay in between. In DNA form, the CDR3 reads TGTGCCAGCAGCTTTGCGAGCTCCTACAATGAGCAGTTCTTC. As protein: CASSFASSYNEQFF.

V gene TRBV7-2 combines with J gene TRBJ2-7; 8 bases map to TRBD1. The CDR3 is made up of 16 amino acids. Trimming took 4 bases from V and 5 from J; bases not matched to a gene: 13. CDR1 is SGHTA, CDR2 FQGNSA, per germline. The CDR3 DNA reads as TGTGCCAGCAGCTCTCCGGTCGACAGGGGTCGAAACGAGCAGTACTTC. This codes for CASSSPVDRGRNEQYF. Full variable domain (remainder filled in from reference TRBV7-2 and TRBJ2-7): GAGVSQSPSNKVTEKGKDVELRCDPISGHTALYWYRQSLGQGLEFLIYFQGNSAPDKSGLPSDRFSAERTGGSVSTLTIQRTQQEDSAVYLCASSSPVDRGRNEQYFGPGTRLTVT.

The chain uses TRBV28 and TRBJ1-2; 10 bases match TRBD1. Germline V gene sequence: CDR1 MDHEN, CDR2 SYDVKM. After removal of 8 bases from V and 1 base from J, the junction contained 4 bases not matched to a gene. The CDR3 extends over 14 amino acids. CDR3 sequence reads: CASGQGDINYGYTF. CDR3 DNA: TGTGCCAGCGGACAGGGGGACATTAACTATGGCTACACCTTC.